These T cell receptor beta chains were read from a single sample in a study of blood T cell repertoires in COVID-19. Using immunoSEQ multiplex PCR, the repertoire was profiled, and TCRdb retains in-frame clones only, with some absent. Seen here are 250,000 or so clones, 90% observed once, and the top ten hold roughly 4.3%. Sequencing input: PBMCs or T cells enriched from blood (not recorded which). The receptors shown here come from a woman in her 30s with acute COVID-19. CDR3s include the opening cysteine and the closing phenylalanine or tryptophan. D genes are given only for firm matches. The size field is filled for only some rows; it gives once, few, many or a size class.

>TRBJ2-7|TRBV6-1|13|.|.
TGTGCCAGCAGTGAAGGGCGGCCCTACGAGCAGTACTTC
CASSEGRPYEQYF
>TRBJ2-7|TRBV4-1|14|.|few
TGCGCCAGCAGCCCTGACGAACAGGGCTACGAGCAGTACTTC
CASSPDEQGYEQYF
>TRBJ1-5|TRBV28|16|TRBD1|.
TGTGCCAGCAGCCAACCGGGACAGCATAGCAATCAGCCCCAGCATTTT
CASSQPGQHSNQPQHF
>TRBJ2-1|TRBV7-9|12|.|once
TGTGCCAGCAGATTGAGCCCAAGCGGCCTGTTCTTC
CASRLSPSGLFF
>TRBJ2-2|TRBV11-2|15|.|few
TGTGCCAGCAGGGACGGTGAGGGTAACACCGGGGAGCTGTTTTTT
CASRDGEGNTGELFF
>TRBJ2-5|TRBV28|18|TRBD2|.
TGTGCCAGCAGTTTTGGGGGCGGGACTAGCGGAATACAAGAGACCCAGTACTTC
CASSFGGGTSGIQETQYF
>TRBJ2-7|TRBV6-5|13|.|.
TGTGCCAGCAGAATCTCCGGCTCCTACGAGCAGTACTTC
CASRISGSYEQYF
>TRBJ1-6|TRBV28|15|TRBD1|.
TGTGCCAGCAGTTTATATGCAGGGACAGCAGGGACCCTCCACTTT
CASSLYAGTAGTLHF
>TRBJ2-7|TRBV5-4|14|.|once
TGTGCCAGCAGCCACAAGGACAGATACTACGAGCAGTACTTC
CASSHKDRYYEQYF
>TRBJ1-5|TRBV2|12|.|.
TGTGCCAGCAGGGGGCAGGGTCAGCCCCAGCATTTT
CASRGQGQPQHF
>TRBJ1-1|TRBV2|14|.|.
TGTGCCAGCAGGGAGGGGGGGATGAACACTGAAGCTTTCTTT
CASREGGMNTEAFF
>TRBJ1-6|TRBV4-2|14|TRBD1|.
TGTGCCAGCAGCCACCCAGACAGGGATTCACCCCTCCACTTT
CASSHPDRDSPLHF
>TRBJ1-3|TRBV5-8|14|.|.
TGTGCCAGCAGCTCGCGGAGCTCTGGAAACACCATATATTTT
CASSSRSSGNTIYF
>TRBJ1-6|TRBV2|15|.|.
TGTGCCAGCAGTGGTCCCACAAATTATAATTCACCCCTCCACTTT
CASSGPTNYNSPLHF
>TRBJ2-2|TRBV19|16|TRBD2|.
TGTGCCAGTAGTAGGACTAGCGGCCCGAACACCGGGGAGCTGTTTTTT
CASSRTSGPNTGELFF
>TRBJ2-3|TRBV7-6|14|.|.
TGTGCCAGCAGCTTTGGGACTCTCACAGATACGCAGTATTTT
CASSFGTLTDTQYF
>TRBJ2-3|TRBV5-1|14|TRBD2|few
TGCGCCAGCCAGACTAGCAGAGCAACAGATACGCAGTATTTT
CASQTSRATDTQYF
>TRBJ1-1|TRBV7-9|14|TRBD1|.
TGTGCCAGCAGCAAATACAGGGGAAATGGTGAAGCTTTCTTT
CASSKYRGNGEAFF
>TRBJ2-2|TRBV5-1|16|.|.
TGCGCCAGCAGCTCTTGGACAGCGAAGAACACCGGGGAGCTGTTTTTT
CASSSWTAKNTGELFF
>TRBJ2-4|TRBV2|15|.|.
TGTGCCAGCAGAGGAAGCGTAGGAGTTAAAAACATTCAGTACTTC
CASRGSVGVKNIQYF
>TRBJ2-5|TRBV28|15|.|.
TGTGCCATCCAGGGGGGACCGGGACTCGAAGAGACCCAGTACTTC
CAIQGGPGLEETQYF
>TRBJ1-2|TRBV24-1|16|TRBD1|.
TGTGCCACCAGTGATCCCGTTGGAGGGGGCCAGTATGGCTACACCTTC
CATSDPVGGGQYGYTF
>TRBJ2-7|TRBV5-4|12|TRBD1|.
TGTGCCAGCAGCTGGGACAGCTACGAGCAGTACTTC
CASSWDSYEQYF
>TRBJ1-2|TRBV6-5|15|.|.
TGTGCCAGCAGTTACTCGTTGTTCAGGGCGAATGGCTACACCTTC
CASSYSLFRANGYTF
>TRBJ1-6|TRBV9|16|TRBD1|.
TGTGCCAGCAGCGCCCTCGGGCGGGACAGTAATTCACCCCTCCACTTT
CASSALGRDSNSPLHF
>TRBJ1-4|TRBV2|13|.|.
TGTGCCAGCAGTGAACGACTCCTGGAAAAACTGTTTTTT
CASSERLLEKLFF
>TRBJ2-7|TRBV6-5|15|TRBD2|.
TGTGCCAGCAGTATGGGACTAGCGGACACCTACGAGCAGTACTTC
CASSMGLADTYEQYF
>TRBJ1-5|TRBV10-3|12|.|.
TGTGCCGCGGGACTCTCGAATCAGCCCCAGCATTTT
CAAGLSNQPQHF
>TRBJ2-1|TRBV5-1|16|TRBD2|once
TGCGCCAGCAGCTTGGTGTGGCGGGAGGCCTACAATGAGCAGTTCTTC
CASSLVWREAYNEQFF
>TRBJ1-1|TRBV4-1|14|.|.
TGCGCCAGCAGCCAAATTTCCGGGAGCACTGAAGCTTTCTTT
CASSQISGSTEAFF
>TRBJ2-1|TRBV7-9|15|TRBD2|once
TGTGCCAGCAGCTTAGTGGTAGCGGGAGGCAATGAGCAGTTCTTC
CASSLVVAGGNEQFF
>TRBJ2-3|TRBV11-2|15|.|.
TGTGCCAGCAGCTTAGGTGCGGGGTACACAGATACGCAGTATTTT
CASSLGAGYTDTQYF
>TRBJ2-7|TRBV5-8|17|.|once
TGTGCCAGCAGTTTCCATAGTTTGTCGCGTAGCTCCTACGAGCAGTACTTC
CASSFHSLSRSSYEQYF
>TRBJ1-6|TRBV5-1|15|.|.
TGCGCCAGCAGCTTTATAATTTTAGAAAATTCACCCCTCCACTTT
CASSFIILENSPLHF
>TRBJ2-1|TRBV14|15|TRBD1|.
TGTGCCAGCAGCCAAGGCTTAGCGAAGGGGGCTCAGCAGTTCTTC
CASSQGLAKGAQQFF
>TRBJ2-5|TRBV14|15|TRBD1|.
TGTGCCAGCAGCCCGAGGACAGGGCACCAAGAGACCCAGTACTTC
CASSPRTGHQETQYF
>TRBJ2-3|TRBV6-2/TRBV6-3|16|TRBD1|.
TGTGCCAGCACCCCCCCCGACAGGGGCTACACAGATACGCAGTATTTT
CASTPPDRGYTDTQYF
>TRBJ1-1|TRBV29-1|12|.|few
TGCAGCGCTACGCTACTGAACACTGAAGCTTTCTTT
CSATLLNTEAFF
>TRBJ2-7|TRBV28|14|TRBD2|.
TGTGCCAGCACCTCTGGGGAAGGTAGCGGGCGCTACCGGTTC
CASTSGEGSGRYRF
>TRBJ2-7|TRBV7-9|14|TRBD1|.
TGTGCCAGCAGCTTAGAGACAGGGGCGGGCGAGCAGTACTTC
CASSLETGAGEQYF
>TRBJ2-7|TRBV3-1/TRBV3-2|14|TRBD2|few
TGTGCCAGCAGCCAAGTGGCGGGGGCCTACGAGCAGTACTTC
CASSQVAGAYEQYF
>TRBJ2-7|TRBV19|16|TRBD2|.
TGTGCCAGTAGTCGTCTCCGGACTAGCGAAGACTACGAGCAGTACTTC
CASSRLRTSEDYEQYF
>TRBJ2-2|TRBV10-3|19|TRBD2|.
TGTGCCATCAGTGAGTCCATTGGACTAGCGGGTACTCGTGGCGGGGAGCTGTTTTTT
CAISESIGLAGTRGGELFF
>TRBJ1-4|TRBV7-9|14|.|.
TGTGCCAGCAGCTTCGAGGACAGCAATGAAAAACTGTTTTTT
CASSFEDSNEKLFF
>TRBJ1-1|TRBV3-1/TRBV3-2|15|TRBD1|.
TGTGCCAGCAGCCAAGGAACAGGGGGCGACACTGAAGCTTTCTTT
CASSQGTGGDTEAFF
>TRBJ2-3|TRBV27|18|TRBD1|.
TGTGCCAGCAGCCCGGCAGGGGGTCCGACAGGGAGCACAGATACGCAGTATTTT
CASSPAGGPTGSTDTQYF
>TRBJ1-5|TRBV6-5|14|TRBD1|.
TGTGCCAGCAGTCCCACAGGGGACAATCAGCCCCAGCATTTT
CASSPTGDNQPQHF
>TRBJ1-5|TRBV21-1|18|.|.
TGTGCCAGCAGCCAAAGGAGGGGACAGGGGAGGGGCAATCAGCCCCAGCATTTT
CASSQRRGQGRGNQPQHF
>TRBJ2-3|TRBV19|14|TRBD2|.
TGTGCCAGTAAGGAGCGGGATATCACAGATACGCAGTATTTT
CASKERDITDTQYF
>TRBJ2-2|TRBV5-1|16|TRBD1|.
TGCGCCAGCAGCTTGCCCGGGACAGGGGGTACCGGGGAGCTGTTTTTT
CASSLPGTGGTGELFF
>TRBJ2-7|TRBV19|14|TRBD1|.
TGTGCCAGTAGCCCGGGGACAGGGGGCTACGAGCAGTACTTC
CASSPGTGGYEQYF
>TRBJ2-7|TRBV7-2|14|TRBD1|.
TGTGCCAGCAGCCGTACCGGGACAGGGTTCGAGCAGTACTTC
CASSRTGTGFEQYF
>TRBJ1-1|TRBV19|15|.|.
TGTGCCAGTAGTACCGGAAATTGGGGCTGGTCTGAAGCTTTCTTT
CASSTGNWGWSEAFF
>TRBJ2-6|TRBV5-1|18|TRBD2|.
TGCGCCAGCAGCTTGGCGACGGGAGGGGTCTCTGGGGCCAACGTCCTGACTTTC
CASSLATGGVSGANVLTF